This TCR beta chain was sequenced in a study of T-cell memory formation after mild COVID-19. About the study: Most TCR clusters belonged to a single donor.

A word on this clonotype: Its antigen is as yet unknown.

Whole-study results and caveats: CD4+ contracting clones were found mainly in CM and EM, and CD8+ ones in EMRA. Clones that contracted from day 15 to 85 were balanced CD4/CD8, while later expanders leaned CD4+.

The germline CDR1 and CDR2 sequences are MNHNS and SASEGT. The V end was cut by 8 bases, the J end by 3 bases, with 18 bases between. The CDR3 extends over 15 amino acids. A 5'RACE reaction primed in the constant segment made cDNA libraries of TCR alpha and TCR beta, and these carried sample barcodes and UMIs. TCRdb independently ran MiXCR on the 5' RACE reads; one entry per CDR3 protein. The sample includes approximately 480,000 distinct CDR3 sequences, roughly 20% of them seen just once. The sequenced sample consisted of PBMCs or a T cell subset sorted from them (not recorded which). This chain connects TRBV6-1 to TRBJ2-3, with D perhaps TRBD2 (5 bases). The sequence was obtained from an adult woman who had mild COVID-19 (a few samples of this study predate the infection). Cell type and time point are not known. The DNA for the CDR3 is TGTGCCAGCTCCTTGAGGGAGTGGGGAACAGATACGCAGTATTTT. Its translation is CASSLREWGTDTQYF.